This T cell receptor beta chain was profiled in a study of siplizumab effects on memory and regulatory T cells. The study's findings and limits: In the presence of siplizumab, alloreactive sequences traceable to unstimulated CD4+ memory cells were significantly reduced. Naive T cells apparently outstripped memory cells in diversity and seemed major alloresponse contributors.

This table comes from immunoSEQ multiplex PCR, and its TCRdb copy is limited to in-frame clones, with some not included. The table has over 60,000 clones, about 90% seen once; the top ten hold 25% to 35%. A note on this clone: What it binds is unknown.

The CDR3 has 17 amino acids. CDR1 and CDR2 from the germline V gene are LNHNV and YYDKDF (reference sequence). Between the trimmed V and J ends, which lost 0 bases and 1 base, there was a span of 15 bases. Sequenced material: CD8+ T cells sorted from blood. This TCR came from a human donor in good health. The chain carries TRBV15 and TRBJ1-2; a possible D gene is TRBD1 (5 bases). CDR3 sequence (DNA): TGTGCCACCAGCAGAGATCCTCGGGGAAGGGGTAACTATGGCTACACCTTC. This translates into CATSRDPRGRGNYGYTF.